This T cell receptor (beta chain) was sequenced during a study of patients and donors after allogeneic stem cell transplantation. TCRdb recomputed calls from the RT-PCR reads with MiXCR, one row per CDR3 protein. The sample has approximately 200,000 distinct CDR3 sequences, roughly 38% seen once. Trimming stripped 5 bases from V and 5 bases from J, with 9 bases between. There are 12 residues in the CDR3. Per germline, CDR1 KGHSH and CDR2 LQKENI. Material: blood, either unsorted or a sorted T cell fraction (not recorded which). The V gene is TRBV18, the J gene TRBJ2-5; tentative D call: TRBD1 (6 bases). The TCR comes from a human donor who was either an allogeneic HSCT recipient or a stem cell or donor lymphocyte infusion donor (not recorded which). It is not recorded whose cells these are; they may come from a transplant donor. The CDR3 reads CASSKGEETQYF. The DNA for the CDR3 is TGTGCCAGCTCAAAGGGGGAGGAGACCCAGTACTTC.